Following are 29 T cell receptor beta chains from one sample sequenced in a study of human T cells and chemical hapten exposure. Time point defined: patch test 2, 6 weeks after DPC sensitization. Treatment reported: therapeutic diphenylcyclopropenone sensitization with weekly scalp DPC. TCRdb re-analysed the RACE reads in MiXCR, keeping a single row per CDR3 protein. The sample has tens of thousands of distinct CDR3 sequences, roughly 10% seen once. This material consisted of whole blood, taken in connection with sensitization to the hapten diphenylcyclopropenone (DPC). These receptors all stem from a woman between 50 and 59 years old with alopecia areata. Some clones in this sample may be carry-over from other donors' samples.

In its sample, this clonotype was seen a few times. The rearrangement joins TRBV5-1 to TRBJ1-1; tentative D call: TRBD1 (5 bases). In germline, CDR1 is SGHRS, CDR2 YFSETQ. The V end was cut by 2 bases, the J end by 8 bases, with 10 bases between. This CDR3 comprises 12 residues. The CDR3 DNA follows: TGCGCCAGCAGCTTCATAGGGACCGAAGCTTTCTTT. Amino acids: CASSFIGTEAFF.

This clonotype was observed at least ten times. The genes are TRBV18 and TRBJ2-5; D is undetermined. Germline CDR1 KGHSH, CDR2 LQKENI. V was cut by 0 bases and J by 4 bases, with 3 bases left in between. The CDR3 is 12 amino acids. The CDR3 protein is CASSPPGETQYF. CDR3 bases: TGTGCCAGCTCACCACCGGGAGAGACCCAGTACTTC.

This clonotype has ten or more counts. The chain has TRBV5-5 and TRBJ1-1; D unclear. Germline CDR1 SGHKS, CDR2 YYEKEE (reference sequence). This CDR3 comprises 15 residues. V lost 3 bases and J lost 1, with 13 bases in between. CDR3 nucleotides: TGTGCCAGCAGCTCAAAACAGCGAACGAACACTGAAGCTTTCTTT. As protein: CASSSKQRTNTEAFF.

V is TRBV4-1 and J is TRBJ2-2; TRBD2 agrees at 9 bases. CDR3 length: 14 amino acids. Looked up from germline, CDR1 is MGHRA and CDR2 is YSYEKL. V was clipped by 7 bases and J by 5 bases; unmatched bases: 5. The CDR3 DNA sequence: TGCGCCAGCAAGGGACTAGCCGCGACCGGGGAGCTGTTTTTT. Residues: CASKGLAATGELFF.

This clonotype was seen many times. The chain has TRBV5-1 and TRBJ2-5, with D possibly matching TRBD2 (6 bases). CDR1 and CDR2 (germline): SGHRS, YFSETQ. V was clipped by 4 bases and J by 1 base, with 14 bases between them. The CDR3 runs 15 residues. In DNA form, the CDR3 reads TGCGCCAGCAGCCCATCGACGACTAGCCAAGAGACCCAGTACTTC. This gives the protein CASSPSTTSQETQYF.

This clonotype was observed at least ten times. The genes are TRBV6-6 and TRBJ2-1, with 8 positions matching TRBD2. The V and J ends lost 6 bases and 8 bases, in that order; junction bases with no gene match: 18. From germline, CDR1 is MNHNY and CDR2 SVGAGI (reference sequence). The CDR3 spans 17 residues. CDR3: CASRMGRSGREVDEQFF. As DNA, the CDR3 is TGTGCCAGCAGGATGGGGAGGAGCGGGAGAGAGGTCGATGAGCAGTTCTTC.

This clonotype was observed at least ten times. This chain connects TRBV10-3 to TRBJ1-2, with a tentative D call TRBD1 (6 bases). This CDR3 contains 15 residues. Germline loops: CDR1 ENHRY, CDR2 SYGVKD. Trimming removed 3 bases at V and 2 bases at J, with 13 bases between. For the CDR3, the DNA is TGTGCCATCAGTGATCCAACGGACAGAAACTATGGCTACACCTTC. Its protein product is CAISDPTDRNYGYTF.

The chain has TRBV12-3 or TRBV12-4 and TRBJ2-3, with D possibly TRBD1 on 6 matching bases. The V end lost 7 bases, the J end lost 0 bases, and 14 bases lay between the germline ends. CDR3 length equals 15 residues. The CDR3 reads CASTAQGRSTDTQYF. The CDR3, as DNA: TGTGCCAGCACTGCGCAGGGGCGGAGCACAGATACGCAGTATTTT.

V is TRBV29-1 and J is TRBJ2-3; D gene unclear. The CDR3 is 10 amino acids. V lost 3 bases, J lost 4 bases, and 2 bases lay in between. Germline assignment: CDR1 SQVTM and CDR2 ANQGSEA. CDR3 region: CSVESDTQYF. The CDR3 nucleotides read TGCAGCGTTGAGTCAGATACGCAGTATTTT.

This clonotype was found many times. For the CDR3, the DNA is TGTGCCAGCACTCTTGAGGTGACCTATGGCTACACCTTC. As protein: CASTLEVTYGYTF. The genes are TRBV6-2 or TRBV6-3 and TRBJ1-2; D gene uncertain. The V end was cut by 7 bases, the J end by 4 bases, with 13 bases between. This CDR3 is built from 13 residues. From germline, CDR1 is MNHEY and CDR2 SVGEGT.

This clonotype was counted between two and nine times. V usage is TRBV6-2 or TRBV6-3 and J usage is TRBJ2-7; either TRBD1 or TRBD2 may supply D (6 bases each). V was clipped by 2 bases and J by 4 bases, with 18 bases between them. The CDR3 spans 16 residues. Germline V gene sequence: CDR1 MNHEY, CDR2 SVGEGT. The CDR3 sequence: CASSYAGGGTSYEQYF. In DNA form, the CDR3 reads TGTGCCAGCAGTTACGCCGGTGGCGGGACAAGTTACGAGCAGTACTTC.

This CDR3 is CASSPPQGQAKNIQYF. The CDR3 DNA follows: TGTGCCAGCTCACCACCGCAGGGTCAGGCCAAAAACATTCAGTACTTC. The chain is built from TRBV18 and TRBJ2-4, with D possibly being TRBD1 (5 bases). The V and J ends lost 0 bases and 1 base respectively, with 10 bases between them. This CDR3 is built from 16 residues. Looked up from germline, CDR1 is KGHSH and CDR2 is LQKENI.

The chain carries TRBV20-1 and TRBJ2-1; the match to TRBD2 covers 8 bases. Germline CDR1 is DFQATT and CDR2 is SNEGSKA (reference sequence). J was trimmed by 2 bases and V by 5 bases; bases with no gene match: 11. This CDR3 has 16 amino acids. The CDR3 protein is CSAEGTRSSTYNEQFF. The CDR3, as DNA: TGCAGTGCTGAGGGGACTAGGAGTTCGACCTACAATGAGCAGTTCTTC.

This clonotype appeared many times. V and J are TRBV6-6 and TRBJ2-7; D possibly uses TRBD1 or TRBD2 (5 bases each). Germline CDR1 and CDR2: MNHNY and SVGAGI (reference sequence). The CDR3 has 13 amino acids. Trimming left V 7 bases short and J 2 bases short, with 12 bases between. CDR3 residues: CASTMGPAYEQYF. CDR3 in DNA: TGTGCCAGCACAATGGGACCTGCCTACGAGCAGTACTTC.

The CDR3 sequence: CAWTGTGANSPLHF. The CDR3 DNA is TGTGCCTGGACCGGGACAGGGGCTAATTCACCCCTCCACTTT. The chain links TRBV30 to TRBJ1-6, with 10 bases identical to TRBD1. The V segment lost 4 bases and the J segment 6 bases; nucleotides outside the gene matches: 3. Germline CDR1 GTSNPN, CDR2 SVGIG (reference sequence). This CDR3 contains 14 residues.

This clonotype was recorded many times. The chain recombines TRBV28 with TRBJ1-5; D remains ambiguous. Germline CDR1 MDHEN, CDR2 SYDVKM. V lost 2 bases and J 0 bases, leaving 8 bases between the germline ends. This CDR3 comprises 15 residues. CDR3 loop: CASSLEGFSNQPQHF. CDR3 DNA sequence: TGTGCCAGCAGTTTAGAGGGATTTAGCAATCAGCCCCAGCATTTT.

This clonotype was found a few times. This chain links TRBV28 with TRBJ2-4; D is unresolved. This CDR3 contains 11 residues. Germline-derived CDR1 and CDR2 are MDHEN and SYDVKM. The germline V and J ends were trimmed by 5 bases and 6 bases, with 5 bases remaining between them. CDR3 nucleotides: TGTGCCAGCAGTACTGCAAACATTCAGTACTTC. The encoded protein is CASSTANIQYF.

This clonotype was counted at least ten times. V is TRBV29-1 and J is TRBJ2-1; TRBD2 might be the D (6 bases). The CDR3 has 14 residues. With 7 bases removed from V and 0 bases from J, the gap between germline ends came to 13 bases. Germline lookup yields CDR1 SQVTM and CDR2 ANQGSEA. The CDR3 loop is CSGIAGSSYNEQFF. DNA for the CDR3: TGCAGCGGAATCGCGGGGAGCTCCTACAATGAGCAGTTCTTC.

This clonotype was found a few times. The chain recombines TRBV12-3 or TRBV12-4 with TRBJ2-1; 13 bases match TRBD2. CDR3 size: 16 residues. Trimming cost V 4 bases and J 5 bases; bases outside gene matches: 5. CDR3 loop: CASSWRTSGRHNEQFF. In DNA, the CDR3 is TGTGCCAGCAGTTGGCGGACTAGCGGGAGACACAATGAGCAGTTCTTC.

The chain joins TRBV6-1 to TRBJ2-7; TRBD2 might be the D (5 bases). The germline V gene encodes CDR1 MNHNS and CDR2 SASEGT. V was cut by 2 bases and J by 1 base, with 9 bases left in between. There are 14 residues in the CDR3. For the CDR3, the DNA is TGTGCCAGCAGTGAATCTAGCATATCCTACGAGCAGTACTTC. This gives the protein CASSESSISYEQYF.

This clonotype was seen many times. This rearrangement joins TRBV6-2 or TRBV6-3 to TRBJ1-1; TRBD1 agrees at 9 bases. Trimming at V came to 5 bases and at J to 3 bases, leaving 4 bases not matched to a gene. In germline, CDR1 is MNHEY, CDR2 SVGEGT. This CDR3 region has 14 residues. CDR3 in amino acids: CASSLRDRDTEAFF. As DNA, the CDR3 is TGTGCCAGCAGTCTCCGGGACAGGGACACTGAAGCTTTCTTT.

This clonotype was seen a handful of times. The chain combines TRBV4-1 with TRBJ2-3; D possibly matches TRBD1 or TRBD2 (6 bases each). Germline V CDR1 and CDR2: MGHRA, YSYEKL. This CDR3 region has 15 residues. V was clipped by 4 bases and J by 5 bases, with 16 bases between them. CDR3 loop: CASSPLWGAGDTQYF. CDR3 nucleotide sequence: TGCGCCAGCAGCCCTCTCTGGGGGGCCGGAGATACGCAGTATTTT.

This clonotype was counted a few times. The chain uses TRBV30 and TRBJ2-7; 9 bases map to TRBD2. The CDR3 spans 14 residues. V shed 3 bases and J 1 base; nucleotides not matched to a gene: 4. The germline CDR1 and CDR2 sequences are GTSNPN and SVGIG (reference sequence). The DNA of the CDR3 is TGTGCCTGGAGGTTAGCGGGAGCATCCTACGAGCAGTACTTC. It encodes CAWRLAGASYEQYF.

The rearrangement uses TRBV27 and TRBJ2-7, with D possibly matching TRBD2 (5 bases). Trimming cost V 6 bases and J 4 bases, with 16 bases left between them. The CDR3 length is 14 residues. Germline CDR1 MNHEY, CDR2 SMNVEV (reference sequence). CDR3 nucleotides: TGTGCCAGCAGAAATGGACTTAAGTATTACGAGCAGTACTTC. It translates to CASRNGLKYYEQYF.

The CDR3 DNA reads TGCGCCAGCAGCTCCCAACTAGCTTCCGGGAACAATGAGCAGTTCTTC. Its translation: CASSSQLASGNNEQFF. This chain connects TRBV5-1 to TRBJ2-1; tentatively, D is TRBD2 (6 bases). Germline values: CDR1 SGHRS, CDR2 YFSETQ. Trimming removed 3 bases from V and 5 bases from J, with 18 bases in between. The CDR3 totals 16 residues.

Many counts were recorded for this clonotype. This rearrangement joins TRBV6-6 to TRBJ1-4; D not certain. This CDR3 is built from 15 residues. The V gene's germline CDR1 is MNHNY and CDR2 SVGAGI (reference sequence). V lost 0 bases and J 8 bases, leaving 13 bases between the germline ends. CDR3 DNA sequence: TGTGCCAGCAGTTACTCTGCCCCTATTGAGGAAAAACTGTTTTTT. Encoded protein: CASSYSAPIEEKLFF.

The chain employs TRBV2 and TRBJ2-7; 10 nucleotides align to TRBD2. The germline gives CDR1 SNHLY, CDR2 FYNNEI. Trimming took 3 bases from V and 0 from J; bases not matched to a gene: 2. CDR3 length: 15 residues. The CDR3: CASSDLAGDSYEQYF. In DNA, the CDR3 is TGTGCCAGCAGTGACCTAGCGGGGGACTCCTACGAGCAGTACTTC.

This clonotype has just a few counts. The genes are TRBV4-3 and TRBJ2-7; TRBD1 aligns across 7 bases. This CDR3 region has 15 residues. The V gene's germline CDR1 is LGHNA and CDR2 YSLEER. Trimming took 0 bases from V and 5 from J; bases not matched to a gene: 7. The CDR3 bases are TGCGCCAGCAGCCAAGAATACAGGGGTCCCCACGAGCAGTACTTC. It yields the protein CASSQEYRGPHEQYF.

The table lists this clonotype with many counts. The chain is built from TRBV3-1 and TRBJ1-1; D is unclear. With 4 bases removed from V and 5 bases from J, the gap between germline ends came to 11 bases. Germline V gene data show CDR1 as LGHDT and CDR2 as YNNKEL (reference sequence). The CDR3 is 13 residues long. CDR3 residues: CASSLQLKTEAFF. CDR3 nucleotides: TGTGCCAGCAGCCTACAGCTAAAGACTGAAGCTTTCTTT.